The rows below give T cell receptor beta chains drawn from one sample of a study of breast tumors, draining lymph nodes, adjacent tissues. Via MiXCR, TCRdb re-called the multiplex PCR reads, giving one row per CDR3 protein. The data show about 130,000 distinct CDR3 sequences, just under 20% seen once. Sequencing was carried out using axillary lymph node tissue. The receptors here all came from a female donor with breast cancer. Some clones in this sample may be carry-over from other donors' samples. Each CDR3 is given without its conserved first and last residue. The order of the fields is V gene, J gene, CDR3 protein.

v_call: TRBV30; j_call: TRBJ2-1; cdr3_aa: ARSEANNEQF
v_call: TRBV5-1; j_call: TRBJ2-3; cdr3_aa: ASSLGRVDTSTDTQY
v_call: TRBV15; j_call: TRBJ2-2; cdr3_aa: ATSPGTGRLAGLAGELF
v_call: TRBV20-1; j_call: TRBJ2-5; cdr3_aa: SVASGGEETQY
v_call: TRBV4-1; j_call: TRBJ1-4; cdr3_aa: ASSQQGDTNEKLF
v_call: TRBV29-1; j_call: TRBJ2-3; cdr3_aa: SVDFGADTQY
v_call: TRBV15; j_call: TRBJ1-2; cdr3_aa: ATSRNDQGYGYT
v_call: TRBV7-2; j_call: TRBJ2-1; cdr3_aa: ASSVTSGRGNEQF
v_call: TRBV15; j_call: TRBJ1-2; cdr3_aa: ATSSWSYGYT
v_call: TRBV15; j_call: TRBJ2-7; cdr3_aa: ATSDRDRGSYEQY
v_call: TRBV20-1; j_call: TRBJ2-5; cdr3_aa: SAQPTSGGRETQY
v_call: TRBV6-6; j_call: TRBJ2-3; cdr3_aa: ASSYSPPLLRGSSTDTQY
v_call: TRBV19; j_call: TRBJ2-7; cdr3_aa: ASSTRQGAAYEQY
v_call: TRBV20-1; j_call: TRBJ1-6; cdr3_aa: SDRDMGRSSYNSPLH
v_call: TRBV7-8; j_call: TRBJ2-3; cdr3_aa: ASSSGRLVRAQY
v_call: TRBV28; j_call: TRBJ2-1; cdr3_aa: ASSFAQGSSEQF
v_call: TRBV5-1; j_call: TRBJ2-5; cdr3_aa: ASSLVRDSFQETQY